A single sample gave rise to the 9 T cell receptor beta chains below, sequenced in a study of blood T cell repertoires in COVID-19. This table comes from immunoSEQ multiplex PCR, and its TCRdb copy is limited to in-frame clones, with some not included. The data hold roughly 260,000 clones, with approximately 91% observed a single time. The sequenced sample was peripheral blood. These receptors all come from a woman aged 40 to 50 who had recovered from COVID-19.

V and J are TRBV3-1 (or the pseudogene TRBV3-2) and TRBJ2-7; 7 bases align to TRBD1. Germline trimming cut 1 base from V and 2 bases from J; bases unmatched to any gene: 5. Germline CDR1 LGHDT, CDR2 YNNKEL (reference sequence). The CDR3 totals 15 residues. The DNA for the CDR3 is TGTGCCAGCAGCCAAGTCGGGCAGGGGGCCTACGAGCAGTACTTC. The encoded protein is CASSQVGQGAYEQYF.

This chain joins TRBV11-2 and TRBJ1-4; maybe TRBD1 (5 bases). Per germline, CDR1 SGHAT and CDR2 FQNNGV. V gave up 5 bases and J gave up 5 bases, with 12 bases separating them. This CDR3 contains 14 residues. The CDR3 protein is CASSAGPGNEKLFF. CDR3 in DNA: TGTGCCAGCAGCGCGGGACCGGGAAATGAAAAACTGTTTTTT.

CDR3 region: CASRCPGQPSLNQPQHF. DNA of the CDR3: TGTGCCAGCAGATGCCCGGGACAGCCCTCTCTCAATCAGCCCCAGCATTTT. J is TRBJ1-5 and V is TRBV3-1 (or the pseudogene TRBV3-2), with 7 positions matching TRBD1. V lost 6 bases to trimming and J lost 3 bases; unmatched junction nucleotides: 14. The CDR3 runs to 17 residues. The germline V gene encodes CDR1 LGHDT and CDR2 YNNKEL (reference sequence).

This rearrangement joins TRBV27 to TRBJ2-2; 11 nucleotides match TRBD1. The CDR3 has 14 residues. Germline V CDR1 and CDR2: MNHEY, SMNVEV (reference sequence). The trim removed 6 bases at V and 4 bases at J, leaving 1 base unmatched. Here the CDR3 DNA reads TGTGCCAGCAGGGGACAGGGGGGCACCGGGGAGCTGTTTTTT. This gives the protein CASRGQGGTGELFF.

The CDR3 loop reads CASSSYDREYGADTQYF. In nucleotides, the CDR3 is TGTGCCAGCAGCTCGTACGACAGGGAATATGGCGCAGATACGCAGTATTTT. The genes are TRBV5-4 and TRBJ2-3, with 7 bases that match TRBD1. The CDR3 is 17 residues long. After removal of 3 bases from V and 4 bases from J, the junction contained 14 bases not matched to a gene. CDR1 is SGHNT, CDR2 YYREEE, per germline (reference sequence).

There are a few counts of this clone. This chain uses TRBV25-1 with TRBJ1-2, with D perhaps matching TRBD1 (6 bases). The CDR3 loop spans 16 amino acids. Per germline, CDR1 MGHDK and CDR2 SYGVNS. Trimming took off 1 base at V and 4 bases at J, with 16 bases between the two ends. Here the CDR3 reads CASSEFGGRGSYGYTF. CDR3 nucleotides: TGTGCCAGCAGTGAATTTGGCGGCAGGGGTAGCTATGGCTACACCTTC.

The rearrangement joins TRBV19 to TRBJ1-1; 7 bases line up with TRBD1. The CDR3 has 14 residues. Germline assignment: CDR1 LNHDA and CDR2 SQIVND (reference sequence). With V trimmed by 5 bases and J by 3 bases, 6 bases remained unmatched. The CDR3 DNA follows: TGTGCCAGTAGTCTGGACAGGCGGGACACTGAAGCTTTCTTT. Residues: CASSLDRRDTEAFF.

The chain links TRBV6-2 or TRBV6-3 to TRBJ2-7, with D possibly matching TRBD1 (6 bases). CDR3 length equals 15 residues. Per germline, CDR1 MNHEY and CDR2 SVGEGT. V was trimmed by 5 bases and J by 2 bases, leaving 16 bases between them. The CDR3 protein is CASSETGSGTYEQYF. The CDR3 DNA follows: TGTGCCAGCAGTGAGACAGGATCCGGAACCTACGAGCAGTACTTC.

V and J are TRBV7-3 and TRBJ2-3; 14 bases are shared with TRBD2. The CDR3 is 21 amino acids. J was trimmed by 1 base and V by 2 bases; bases with no gene match: 14. CDR1 SGHTA and CDR2 FQGTGA come from the germline V gene. This chain's CDR3 is CASSLRGIRTSGRYGTDTQYF. The CDR3 nucleotides are TGTGCCAGCAGCTTACGGGGTATTAGGACTAGCGGGAGGTACGGCACAGATACGCAGTATTTT.